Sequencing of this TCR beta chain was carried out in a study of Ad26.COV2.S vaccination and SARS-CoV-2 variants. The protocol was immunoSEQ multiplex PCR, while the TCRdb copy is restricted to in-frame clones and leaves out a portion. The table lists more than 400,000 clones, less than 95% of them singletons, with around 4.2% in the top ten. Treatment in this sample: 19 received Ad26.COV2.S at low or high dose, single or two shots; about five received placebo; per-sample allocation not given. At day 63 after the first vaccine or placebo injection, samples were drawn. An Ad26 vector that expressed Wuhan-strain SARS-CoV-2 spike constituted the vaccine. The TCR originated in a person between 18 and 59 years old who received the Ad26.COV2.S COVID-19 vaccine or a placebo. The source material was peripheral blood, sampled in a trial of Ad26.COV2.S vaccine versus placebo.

The CDR3, as DNA: TGTGCCAGCAGCCCCGGGGACAGATACGAGCAGTACTTC. Its protein is CASSPGDRYEQYF. This chain uses TRBV7-2 with TRBJ2-7; TRBD1 aligns across 7 bases. V trimming: 5 bases; J trimming: 4 bases; junction bases outside the gene matches: 5. Germline loops: CDR1 SGHTA, CDR2 FQGNSA. The CDR3 loop spans 13 amino acids.